These 17 T cell receptor beta chains originate from one sample sequenced in a study of follicular helper T cells after annual influenza vaccination. Sequencing used immunoSEQ multiplex PCR; TCRdb keeps in-frame clones, though not all of them. The sample contains 550 to 600 clones, roughly nine tenths of which appear only once. Documented time point: 2013-2014 season, 7 days after vaccination. The material sequenced was CXCR5+ CD38+ circulating T follicular helper cells from blood, taken 7 days after influenza vaccination. Subset reported: circulating Tfh, non-naive CD4+CXCR5+PD-1+ (ICOS+CD38+ or ICOS-CD38-). The receptor set was obtained from an adult who received the influenza vaccine.

The CDR3: CASSLEPPGGVSGGTQYF. CDR3 sequence (DNA): TGTGCCAGCAGCTTAGAGCCCCCCGGCGGGGTATCCGGGGGGACCCAGTACTTC. The chain recombines TRBV11-2 with TRBJ2-5; possibly TRBD2 for D (6 bases). The CDR3 consists of 18 residues. CDR1 is SGHAT, CDR2 FQNNGV, per germline. Deletions cut 0 bases from V and 7 bases from J, with 24 bases between. Complete variable domain (other parts from reference TRBV11-2 and TRBJ2-5): EAGVAQSPRYKIIEKRQSVAFWCNPISGHATLYWYQQILGQGPKLLIQFQNNGVVDDSQLPKDRFSAERLKGVDSTLKIQPAKLEDSAVYLCASSLEPPGGVSGGTQYFGPGTRLLVL.

The chain couples TRBV30 to TRBJ2-2, with D tentatively TRBD1 (6 bases). Germline V gene lookup returns CDR1 GTSNPN and CDR2 SVGIG (reference sequence). CDR3 size: 13 residues. Trimming shortened V by 2 bases and J by 7 bases, and 11 bases separated the two germline ends. This chain's CDR3 is CAWSTQGFGELFF. As DNA, the CDR3 is TGTGCCTGGAGTACCCAGGGGTTCGGGGAGCTGTTTTTT.

The rearrangement joins TRBV6-1 to TRBJ2-7; 14 bases match TRBD2. This CDR3 region has 15 residues. CDR1 is MNHNS and CDR2 is SASEGT in the germline V gene. The junction had 6 bases not matched to a gene; V was cut back by 5 bases and J by 6 bases. The CDR3 DNA follows: TGTGCCAGCAGTCCAGGACTAGCGGGAGGATCCGAGCAGTACTTC. Translating gives CASSPGLAGGSEQYF.

This sequence joins TRBV7-8 and TRBJ2-2; the match to TRBD2 covers 8 bases. Trimming at V came to 3 bases and at J to 5 bases, leaving 2 bases not matched to a gene. Germline loops: CDR1 SGHVS, CDR2 FQNEAQ. The CDR3 is made up of 14 amino acids. CDR3 in DNA: TGTGCCAGCAGCTTTACTAGCGGAACCGGGGAGCTGTTTTTT. This translates into CASSFTSGTGELFF. The full variable domain, completed using reference TRBV7-8 and TRBJ2-2, is GAGVSQSPRYKVAKRGQDVALRCDPISGHVSLFWYQQALGQGPEFLTYFQNEAQLDKSGLPSDRFFAERPEGSVSTLKIQRTQQEDSAVYLCASSFTSGTGELFFGEGSRLTVL.

This chain connects TRBV9 to TRBJ2-4; TRBD1 matches at 9 bases. Germline CDR1 and CDR2: SGDLS and YYNGEE. CDR3 length: 16 amino acids. V gave up 1 base and J gave up 3 bases; unmatched junction bases: 5. In DNA, the CDR3 is TGTGCCAGCAGCGTAACGACAGGGGGGAGCAAAAACATTCAGTACTTC. Protein sequence: CASSVTTGGSKNIQYF.

V usage is TRBV5-1 and J usage is TRBJ1-3; D unresolved. CDR3 size: 15 residues. Trimming left V 4 bases short and J 0 bases short, with 11 bases between. Germline-derived CDR1 and CDR2 are SGHRS and YFSETQ. The CDR3 region is CASSIDMTSGNTIYF. The CDR3 bases are TGCGCCAGCAGCATTGACATGACCTCTGGAAACACCATATATTTT.

This clone appeared a single time. The limits of the CDR3 on the DNA are not certain, so only TCRdb's listed CDR3 is given. This chain joins TRBV6-6 and TRBJ2-6; the tabulated D call, TRBD2, remains unverified against the DNA. 15 amino acids form the CDR3, both terminal residues included. The V gene's germline CDR1 is MNHNY and CDR2 SVGAGI (reference sequence). CDR3 protein: CASSTSGSGANVLTF.

J is TRBJ2-7 and V is TRBV10-3, with 7 positions matching TRBD1. The CDR3 sequence is 14 residues long. Looked up from germline, CDR1 is ENHRY and CDR2 is SYGVKD. V lost 5 bases and J lost 4; bases outside the gene matches: 8. The CDR3 DNA sequence: TGTGCCATCAGTTCGACAGGGTTTTTGTACGAGCAGTACTTC. Its protein is CAISSTGFLYEQYF.

The CDR3 DNA reads as TGTGCCTGGAGTGCTACGGGGATGGATGAAAAACTGTTTTTT. It codes for CAWSATGMDEKLFF. This chain joins TRBV30 and TRBJ1-4; no firm D call. Between the trimmed V and J ends, which lost 1 base and 6 bases, there was a span of 12 bases. The CDR3 is 14 residues long. Per the germline V gene, CDR1 is GTSNPN and CDR2 is SVGIG (reference sequence).

The chain combines TRBV30 with TRBJ1-2; TRBD1 agrees at 10 bases. V was pared by 5 bases and J by 3 bases, with 3 bases of the junction left unmatched. The CDR3 is made up of 13 amino acids. Looked up from germline, CDR1 is GTSNPN and CDR2 is SVGIG (reference sequence). As DNA, the CDR3 is TGTGCCTGGTGGACAGGGGGAGACTATGGCTACACCTTC. Translation: CAWWTGGDYGYTF.

V gene TRBV5-1 combines with J gene TRBJ2-5, with TRBD2 as a possible D gene (5 bases). This CDR3 spans 15 amino acids. Germline CDR1 SGHRS, CDR2 YFSETQ. The CDR3 loop reads CVSTPGGGIRETQYF. In DNA form, the CDR3 reads TGCGTTAGCACCCCAGGAGGAGGTATACGAGAGACCCAGTACTTC.

In this sample, this clone turned up once. The V and J genes are TRBV10-2 and TRBJ1-6; TRBD1 agrees at 7 bases. The junction had 4 bases not matched to a gene; V was cut back by 6 bases and J by 8 bases. Germline CDR1 reads WSHSY; CDR2 reads SAAADI. This CDR3 comprises 13 residues. The CDR3, as DNA: TGCGCCAGCAGAGGGGGCAGGTATTCACCCCTCCACTTT. Translation gives CASRGGRYSPLHF.

The gene calls are TRBV7-2 and TRBJ1-6; TRBD1 matches 7 bases. V shed 4 bases, J shed 0 bases, and the junction held 9 bases outside the gene matches. Germline-derived CDR1 and CDR2 are SGHTA and FQGNSA. The CDR3 totals 18 residues. CDR3 amino acids: CASSSPPGGSSYNSPLHF. Written as DNA, the CDR3 is TGTGCCAGCAGCTCACCCCCAGGGGGTAGCTCCTATAATTCACCCCTCCACTTT. Variable domain in full (rest from reference TRBV7-2 and TRBJ1-6): GAGVSQSPSNKVTEKGKDVELRCDPISGHTALYWYRQSLGQGLEFLIYFQGNSAPDKSGLPSDRFSAERTGGSVSTLTIQRTQQEDSAVYLCASSSPPGGSSYNSPLHFGNGTRLTVT.

The chain couples TRBV10-3 to TRBJ2-6, with TRBD1 as a possible D gene (6 bases). V was trimmed by 6 bases and J by 3 bases, leaving 15 bases between them. Per germline, CDR1 ENHRY and CDR2 SYGVKD. CDR3 length: 16 residues. The CDR3 nucleotides are TGTGCCATCAGCTTGACACAGGGAATTGGGGCCAACGTCCTGACTTTC. Its translation: CAISLTQGIGANVLTF.

The chain uses TRBV5-1 and TRBJ1-5, with D possibly TRBD1 on 6 matching bases. In germline, CDR1 is SGHRS, CDR2 YFSETQ. Deletions cut 3 bases from V and 3 bases from J, with 13 bases between. The CDR3 consists of 15 residues. The CDR3 nucleotides read TGCGCCAGCAGCTATGACAGGACGTCCAATCAGCCCCAGCATTTT. Its protein is CASSYDRTSNQPQHF. Full variable domain (remainder filled in from reference TRBV5-1 and TRBJ1-5): KAGVTQTPRYLIKTRGQQVTLSCSPISGHRSVSWYQQTPGQGLQFLFEYFSETQRNKGNFPGRFSGRQFSNSRSEMNVSTLELGDSALYLCASSYDRTSNQPQHFGDGTRLSIL.

J is TRBJ1-5 and V is TRBV19; maybe TRBD1 (6 bases). The V end was cut by 4 bases, the J end by 4 bases, with 11 bases between. Per the germline V gene, CDR1 is LNHDA and CDR2 is SQIVND (reference sequence). The CDR3 covers 14 residues. The CDR3 spells CASSKGDGNQPQHF. As DNA, the CDR3 is TGTGCCAGTAGTAAGGGGGACGGTAATCAGCCCCAGCATTTT.

The chain links TRBV6-1 to TRBJ1-5; no reliable D call. V lost 1 base and J lost 11, with 9 bases in between. Germline CDR1 and CDR2: MNHNS and SASEGT. CDR3 length equals 12 residues. In DNA form, the CDR3 reads TGTGCCAGCAGTGAAGTCAGTGGAGCCCAGCATTTT. Translation gives CASSEVSGAQHF.